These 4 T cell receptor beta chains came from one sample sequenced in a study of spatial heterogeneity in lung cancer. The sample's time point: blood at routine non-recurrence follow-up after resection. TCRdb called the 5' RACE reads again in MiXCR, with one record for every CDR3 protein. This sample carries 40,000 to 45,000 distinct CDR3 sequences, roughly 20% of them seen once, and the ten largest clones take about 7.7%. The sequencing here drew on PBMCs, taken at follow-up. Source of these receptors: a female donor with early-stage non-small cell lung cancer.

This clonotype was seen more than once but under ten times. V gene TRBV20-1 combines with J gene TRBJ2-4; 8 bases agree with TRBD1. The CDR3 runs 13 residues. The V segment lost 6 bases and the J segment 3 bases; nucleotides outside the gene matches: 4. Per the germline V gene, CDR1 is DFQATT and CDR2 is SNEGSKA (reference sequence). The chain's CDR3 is CSAQDRGKNIQYF. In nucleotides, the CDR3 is TGCAGTGCCCAAGACAGGGGCAAAAACATTCAGTACTTC.

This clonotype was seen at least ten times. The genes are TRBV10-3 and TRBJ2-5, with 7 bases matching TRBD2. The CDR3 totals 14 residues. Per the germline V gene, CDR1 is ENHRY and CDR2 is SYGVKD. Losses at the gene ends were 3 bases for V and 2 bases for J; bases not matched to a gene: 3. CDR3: CAISDWTRQETQYF. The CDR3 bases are TGTGCCATCAGTGACTGGACTAGACAAGAGACCCAGTACTTC.

The CDR3 loop is CASSAGVIDTQYF. The DNA for the CDR3 is TGTGCCAGCAGTGCCGGGGTTATAGATACGCAGTATTTT. This sequence joins TRBV6-2 or TRBV6-3 and TRBJ2-3; tentative D call: TRBD2 (5 bases). This CDR3 spans 13 amino acids. With 5 bases removed from V and 5 bases from J, the gap between germline ends came to 11 bases. Germline CDR1 MNHEY, CDR2 SVGEGT.

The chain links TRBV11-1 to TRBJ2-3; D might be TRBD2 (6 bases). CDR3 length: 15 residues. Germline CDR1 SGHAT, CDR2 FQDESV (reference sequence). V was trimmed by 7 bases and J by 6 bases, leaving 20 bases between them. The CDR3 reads CASNPEAGRSDTQYF. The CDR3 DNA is TGTGCCAGCAACCCGGAGGCGGGACGCTCGGATACGCAGTATTTT. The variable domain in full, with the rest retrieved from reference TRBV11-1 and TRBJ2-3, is EAEVAQSPRYKITEKSQAVAFWCDPISGHATLYWYRQILGQGPELLVQFQDESVVDDSQLPKDRFSAERLKGVDSTLKIQPAELGDSAMYLCASNPEAGRSDTQYFGPGTRLTVL.